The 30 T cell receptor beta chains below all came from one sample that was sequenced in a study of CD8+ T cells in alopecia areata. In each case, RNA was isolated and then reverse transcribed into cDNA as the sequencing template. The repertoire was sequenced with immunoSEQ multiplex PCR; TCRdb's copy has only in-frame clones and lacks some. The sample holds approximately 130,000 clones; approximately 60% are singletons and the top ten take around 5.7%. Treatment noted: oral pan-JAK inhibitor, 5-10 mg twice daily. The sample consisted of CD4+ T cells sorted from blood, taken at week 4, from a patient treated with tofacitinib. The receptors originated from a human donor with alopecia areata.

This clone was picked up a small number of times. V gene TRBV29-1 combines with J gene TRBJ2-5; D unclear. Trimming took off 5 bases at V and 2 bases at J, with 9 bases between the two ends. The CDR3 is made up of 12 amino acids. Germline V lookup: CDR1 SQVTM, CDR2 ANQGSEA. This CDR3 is CSVMTAQETQYF. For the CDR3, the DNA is TGCAGCGTTATGACGGCACAAGAGACCCAGTACTTC. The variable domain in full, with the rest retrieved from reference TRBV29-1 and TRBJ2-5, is SAVISQKPSRDICQRGTSLTIQCQVDSQVTMMFWYRQQPGQSLTLIATANQGSEATYESGFVIDKFPISRPNLTFSTLTVSNMSPEDSSIYLCSVMTAQETQYFGPGTRLLVL.

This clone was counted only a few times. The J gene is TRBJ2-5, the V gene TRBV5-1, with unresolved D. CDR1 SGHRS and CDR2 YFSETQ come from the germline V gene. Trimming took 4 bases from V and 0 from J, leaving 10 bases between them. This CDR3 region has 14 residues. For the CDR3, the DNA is TGCGCCAGCAGCCCCCAGATGTACCAAGAGACCCAGTACTTC. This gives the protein CASSPQMYQETQYF.

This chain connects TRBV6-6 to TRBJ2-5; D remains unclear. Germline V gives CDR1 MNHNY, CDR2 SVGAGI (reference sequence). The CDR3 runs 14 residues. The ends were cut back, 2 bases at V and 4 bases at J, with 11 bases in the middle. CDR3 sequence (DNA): TGTGCCAGCAGTTACCCCGGGTTAGGAGAGACCCAGTACTTC. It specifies CASSYPGLGETQYF.

The CDR3 spells CARQGWQGGRETQYF. In nucleotides, the CDR3 is TGTGCCCGACAAGGGTGGCAGGGAGGGAGAGAGACCCAGTACTTC. The rearrangement uses TRBV30 and TRBJ2-5; the match to TRBD2 covers 7 bases. The CDR3 consists of 15 residues. Looked up from germline, CDR1 is GTSNPN and CDR2 is SVGIG (reference sequence). Unmatched junction bases numbered 16, after V lost 8 bases and J lost 4 bases.

The CDR3 protein is CASSARGQETQYF. CDR3 coding DNA: TGTGCCAGCAGCGCGCGGGGGCAAGAGACCCAGTACTTC. This chain connects TRBV9 to TRBJ2-5; 7 bases agree with TRBD2. The CDR3 spans 13 residues. V shed 3 bases, J shed 2 bases, and the junction held 1 base outside the gene matches. Germline loops: CDR1 SGDLS, CDR2 YYNGEE.

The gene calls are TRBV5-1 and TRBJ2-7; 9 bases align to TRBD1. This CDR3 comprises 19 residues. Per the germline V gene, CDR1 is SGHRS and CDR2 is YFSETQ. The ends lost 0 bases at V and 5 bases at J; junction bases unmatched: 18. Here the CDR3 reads CASSLVVGTGPPRGDEQYF. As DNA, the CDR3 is TGCGCCAGCAGCTTGGTCGTAGGGACAGGGCCGCCGCGAGGGGACGAGCAGTACTTC.

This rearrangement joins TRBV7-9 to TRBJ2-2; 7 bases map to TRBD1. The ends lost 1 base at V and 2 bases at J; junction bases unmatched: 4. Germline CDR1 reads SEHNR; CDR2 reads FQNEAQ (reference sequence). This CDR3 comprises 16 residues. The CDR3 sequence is CASSLGGQQNTGELFF. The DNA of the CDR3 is TGTGCCAGCAGCTTAGGGGGACAGCAAAACACCGGGGAGCTGTTTTTT. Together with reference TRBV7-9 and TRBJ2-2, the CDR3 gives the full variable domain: DTGVSQNPRHKITKRGQNVTFRCDPISEHNRLYWYRQTLGQGPEFLTYFQNEAQLEKSRLLSDRFSAERPKGSFSTLEIQRTEQGDSAMYLCASSLGGQQNTGELFFGEGSRLTVL.

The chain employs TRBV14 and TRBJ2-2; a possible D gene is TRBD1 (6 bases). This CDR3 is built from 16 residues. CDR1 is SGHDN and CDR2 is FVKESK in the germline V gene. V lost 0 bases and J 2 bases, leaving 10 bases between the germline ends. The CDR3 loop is CASSQDRTVNTGELFF. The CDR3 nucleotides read TGTGCCAGCAGCCAAGATAGGACAGTTAACACCGGGGAGCTGTTTTTT.

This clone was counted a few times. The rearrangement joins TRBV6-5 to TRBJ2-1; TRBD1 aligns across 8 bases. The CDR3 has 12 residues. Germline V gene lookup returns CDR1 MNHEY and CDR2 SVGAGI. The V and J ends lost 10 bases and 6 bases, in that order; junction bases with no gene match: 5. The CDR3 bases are TGTGCCACCCTTGACAGGGGCAATGAGCAGTTCTTC. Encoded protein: CATLDRGNEQFF.

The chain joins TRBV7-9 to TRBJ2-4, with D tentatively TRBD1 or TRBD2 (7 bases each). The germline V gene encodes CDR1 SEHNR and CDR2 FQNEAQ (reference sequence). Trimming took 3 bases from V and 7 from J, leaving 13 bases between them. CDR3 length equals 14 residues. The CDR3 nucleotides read TGTGCCAGCAGCTTGGGGGGGACAGAGAACATTCAGTACTTC. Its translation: CASSLGGTENIQYF.

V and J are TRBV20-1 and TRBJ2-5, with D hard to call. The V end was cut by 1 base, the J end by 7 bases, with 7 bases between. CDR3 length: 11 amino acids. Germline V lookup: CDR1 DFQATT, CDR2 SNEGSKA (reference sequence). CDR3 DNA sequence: TGCAGTGCTAGAGCCGGAACGACCCAGTACTTC. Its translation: CSARAGTTQYF.

As DNA, the CDR3 is TGTGCCAGCAGCTTAGCAAAGGGGGCAGTTGGTGGCTACACCTTC. It is translated as CASSLAKGAVGGYTF. J is TRBJ1-2 and V is TRBV7-8; 7 bases align to TRBD1. Germline CDR1 SGHVS, CDR2 FQNEAQ. The CDR3 covers 15 residues. The ends lost 0 bases at V and 7 bases at J; junction bases unmatched: 8.

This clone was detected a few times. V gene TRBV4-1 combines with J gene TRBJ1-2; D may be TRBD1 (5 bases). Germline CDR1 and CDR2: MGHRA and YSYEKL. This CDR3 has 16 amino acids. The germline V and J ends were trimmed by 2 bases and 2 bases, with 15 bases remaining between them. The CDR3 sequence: CASSQPQGGGNYGYTF. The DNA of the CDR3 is TGCGCCAGCAGCCAACCCCAGGGCGGAGGGAACTATGGCTACACCTTC.

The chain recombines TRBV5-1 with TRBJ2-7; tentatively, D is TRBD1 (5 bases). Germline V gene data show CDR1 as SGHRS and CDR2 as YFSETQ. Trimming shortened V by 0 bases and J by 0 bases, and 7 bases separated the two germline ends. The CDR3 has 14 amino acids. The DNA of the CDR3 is TGCGCCAGCAGCTTGGGACAGACCTCCTACGAGCAGTACTTC. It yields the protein CASSLGQTSYEQYF. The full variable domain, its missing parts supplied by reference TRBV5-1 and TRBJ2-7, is KAGVTQTPRYLIKTRGQQVTLSCSPISGHRSVSWYQQTPGQGLQFLFEYFSETQRNKGNFPGRFSGRQFSNSRSEMNVSTLELGDSALYLCASSLGQTSYEQYFGPGTRLTVT.

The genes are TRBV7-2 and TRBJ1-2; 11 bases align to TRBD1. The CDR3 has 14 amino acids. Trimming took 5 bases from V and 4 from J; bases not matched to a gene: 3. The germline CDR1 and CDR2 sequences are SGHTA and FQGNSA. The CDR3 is CASSRDRGGYGYTF. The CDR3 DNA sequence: TGTGCCAGCAGCCGGGACAGGGGGGGCTATGGCTACACCTTC. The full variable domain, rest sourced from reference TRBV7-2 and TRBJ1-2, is GAGVSQSPSNKVTEKGKDVELRCDPISGHTALYWYRQSLGQGLEFLIYFQGNSAPDKSGLPSDRFSAERTGGSVSTLTIQRTQQEDSAVYLCASSRDRGGYGYTFGSGTRLTVV.

Written as DNA, the CDR3 is TGTGCCATCAGTGCAACTATGGATCAGCCCCAGCATTTT. Encoded protein: CAISATMDQPQHF. V is TRBV10-3 and J is TRBJ1-5; unclear D gene. Trimming took 4 bases from V and 5 from J, leaving 9 bases between them. This CDR3 region has 13 residues. Germline loops: CDR1 ENHRY, CDR2 SYGVKD.

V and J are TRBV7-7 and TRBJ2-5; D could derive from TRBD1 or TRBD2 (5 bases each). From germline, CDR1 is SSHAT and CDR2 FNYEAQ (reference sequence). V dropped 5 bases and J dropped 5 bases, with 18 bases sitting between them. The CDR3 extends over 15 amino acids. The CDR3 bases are TGTGCCAGCAGCCCAACCTATAGGGACGACGAGACCCAGTACTTC. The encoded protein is CASSPTYRDDETQYF.

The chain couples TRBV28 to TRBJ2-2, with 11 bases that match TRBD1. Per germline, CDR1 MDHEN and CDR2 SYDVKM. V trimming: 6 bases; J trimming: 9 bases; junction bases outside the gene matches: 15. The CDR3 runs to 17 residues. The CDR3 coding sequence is TGTGCCAGCAGCCTCCCTGGGACAGGGGGTAGGAGGAGGGAGCTGTTTTTT. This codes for CASSLPGTGGRRRELFF.

The CDR3 region is CAWGLGLAGETQYF. The CDR3 nucleotides are TGTGCCTGGGGCCTTGGGCTAGCCGGAGAGACCCAGTACTTC. The chain is built from TRBV30 and TRBJ2-5; D possibly corresponds to TRBD2 (5 bases). The germline V gene has CDR1 GTSNPN and CDR2 SVGIG (reference sequence). The CDR3 sequence is 14 residues long. V was shortened by 5 bases and J by 4 bases, with 17 bases between the two germline ends.

CDR3 sequence: CAWNGQPNTEAFF. The DNA of the CDR3 is TGTGCCTGGAACGGGCAGCCGAACACTGAAGCTTTCTTT. J is TRBJ1-1 and V is TRBV30; no clear D. The germline gives CDR1 GTSNPN, CDR2 SVGIG (reference sequence). The CDR3 consists of 13 residues. Trimming pared 4 bases from V and 1 base from J, leaving 10 bases between.

The CDR3 DNA reads TGTGCCAGCAGCCGAAATAGCAATCAGCCCCAGCATTTT. Its translation: CASSRNSNQPQHF. The chain employs TRBV7-2 and TRBJ1-5, with unresolved D. In germline, CDR1 is SGHTA, CDR2 FQGNSA. This CDR3 contains 13 residues. Trimming stripped 5 bases from V and 0 bases from J, with 5 bases between.

CDR3 sequence (DNA): TGTGCCAGCAGCTTATGGGGGGGAGAGACCCAGTACTTC. This gives the protein CASSLWGGETQYF. The J gene is TRBJ2-5, the V gene TRBV7-8; 7 bases line up with TRBD2. CDR3 length equals 13 residues. CDR1 and CDR2 from the germline V gene are SGHVS and FQNEAQ. The V segment lost 2 bases and the J segment 4 bases; nucleotides outside the gene matches: 1.

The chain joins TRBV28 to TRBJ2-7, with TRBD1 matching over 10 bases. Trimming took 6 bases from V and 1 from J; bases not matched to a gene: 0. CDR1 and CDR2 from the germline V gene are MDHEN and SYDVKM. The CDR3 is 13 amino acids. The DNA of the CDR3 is TGTGCCAGCAGGGGACAGGGGTCCTACGAGCAGTACTTC. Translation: CASRGQGSYEQYF.

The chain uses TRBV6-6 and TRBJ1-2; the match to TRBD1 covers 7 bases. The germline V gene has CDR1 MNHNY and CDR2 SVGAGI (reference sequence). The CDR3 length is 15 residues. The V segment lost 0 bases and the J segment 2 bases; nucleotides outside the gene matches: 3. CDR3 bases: TGTGCCAGCAGTTACTCGTCGGGACAGAACTATGGCTACACCTTC. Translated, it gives CASSYSSGQNYGYTF.

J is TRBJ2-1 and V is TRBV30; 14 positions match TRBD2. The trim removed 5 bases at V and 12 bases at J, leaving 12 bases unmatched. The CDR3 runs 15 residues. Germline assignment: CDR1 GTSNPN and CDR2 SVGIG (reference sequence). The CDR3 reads CAWDTGTSGSRMQFF. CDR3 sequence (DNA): TGTGCCTGGGATACCGGGACTAGCGGGAGTAGGATGCAGTTCTTC.

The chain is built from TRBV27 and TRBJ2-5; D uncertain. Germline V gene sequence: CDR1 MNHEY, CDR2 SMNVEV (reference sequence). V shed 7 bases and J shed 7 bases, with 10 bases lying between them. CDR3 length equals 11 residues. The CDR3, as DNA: TGTGCCAGCATTACCGTTGGGACCCAGTACTTC. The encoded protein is CASITVGTQYF.

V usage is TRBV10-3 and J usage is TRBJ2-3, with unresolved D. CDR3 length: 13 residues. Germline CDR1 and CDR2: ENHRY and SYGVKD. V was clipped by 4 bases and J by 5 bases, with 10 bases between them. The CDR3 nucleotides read TGTGCCATCAGTGGTACCTCGGAAGATACGCAGTATTTT. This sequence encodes CAISGTSEDTQYF.

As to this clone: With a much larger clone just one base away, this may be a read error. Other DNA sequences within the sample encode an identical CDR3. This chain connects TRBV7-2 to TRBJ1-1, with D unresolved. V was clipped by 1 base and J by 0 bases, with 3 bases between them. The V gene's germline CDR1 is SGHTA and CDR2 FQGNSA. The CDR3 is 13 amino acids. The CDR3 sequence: CASSLEVNTEAFF. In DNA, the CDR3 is TGTGCCAGCAGCTTAGAGGTGAACACTGAAGCTTTCTTT.

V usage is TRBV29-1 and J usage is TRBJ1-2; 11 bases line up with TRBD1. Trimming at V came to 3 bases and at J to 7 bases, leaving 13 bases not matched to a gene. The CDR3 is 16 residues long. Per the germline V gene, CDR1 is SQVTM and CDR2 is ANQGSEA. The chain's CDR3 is CSVERDTGTGGSGYTF. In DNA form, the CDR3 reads TGCAGCGTTGAGAGGGACACCGGGACAGGGGGATCTGGCTACACCTTC.

The CDR3 coding sequence is TGTGCCAGCAGCCCGAGTAGACAGGGAGAAGCGACAGATACGCAGTATTTT. Protein sequence: CASSPSRQGEATDTQYF. The chain has TRBV5-4 and TRBJ2-3, with TRBD1 matching 7 bases. The germline V gene has CDR1 SGHNT and CDR2 YYREEE (reference sequence). This CDR3 has 17 amino acids. With V trimmed by 4 bases and J by 3 bases, 14 bases remained unmatched.